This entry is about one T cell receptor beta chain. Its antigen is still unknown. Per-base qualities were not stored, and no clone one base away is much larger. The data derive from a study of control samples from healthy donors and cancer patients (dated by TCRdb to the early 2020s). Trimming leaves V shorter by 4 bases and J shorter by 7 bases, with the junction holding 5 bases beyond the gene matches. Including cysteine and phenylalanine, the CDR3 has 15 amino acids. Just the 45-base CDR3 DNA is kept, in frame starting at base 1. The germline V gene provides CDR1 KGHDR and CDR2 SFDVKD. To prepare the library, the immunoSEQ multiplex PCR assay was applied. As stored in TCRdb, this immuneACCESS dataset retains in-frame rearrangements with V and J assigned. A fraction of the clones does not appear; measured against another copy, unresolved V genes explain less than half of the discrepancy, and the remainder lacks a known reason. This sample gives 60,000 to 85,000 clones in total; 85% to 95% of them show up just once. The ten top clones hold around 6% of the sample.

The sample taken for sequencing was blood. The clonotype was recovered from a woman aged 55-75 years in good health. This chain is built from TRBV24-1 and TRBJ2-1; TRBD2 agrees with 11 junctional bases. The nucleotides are TGTGCCACCAGTGACCCTAGCGGGAGGTTTAATGAGCAGTTCTTC. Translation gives CATSDPSGRFNEQFF.